Shown below are 5 T cell receptor beta chains from a single sample sequenced in a study of CD8 T cells in ankylosing spondylitis. TCRdb ran MiXCR on the 5' RACE reads and lists one entry per CDR3 protein. The sample gives some 250,000 distinct CDR3 sequences, 8.6% of which show up once; nearly 7% is in the top ten. The sample taken for sequencing was blood, either unsorted or a sorted T cell fraction (not recorded which). Every receptor here comes from a male donor with ankylosing spondylitis or in good health (not recorded which).

This clonotype appeared many times. This sequence joins TRBV4-3 and TRBJ1-2; TRBD1 might be the D (5 bases). V shed 0 bases and J shed 4 bases, with 12 bases lying between them. This CDR3 has 15 residues. Germline loops: CDR1 LGHNA, CDR2 YSLEER. The CDR3 DNA reads TGCGCCAGCAGCCAAGATACCGTGGGGGTCTATGGCTACACCTTC. Its translation is CASSQDTVGVYGYTF.

At least ten counts were recorded for this clonotype. This sequence joins TRBV10-3 and TRBJ2-7; 7 nucleotides agree with TRBD1. The length of the CDR3 is 13 residues. Germline V gene sequence: CDR1 ENHRY, CDR2 SYGVKD. The V segment lost 11 bases and the J segment 2 bases; nucleotides outside the gene matches: 9. The CDR3 DNA sequence: TGTGCCGCAACCGGGACAGTTGCCTACGAGCAGTACTTC. Residues: CAATGTVAYEQYF.

In this sample, this clonotype turned up many times. As DNA, the CDR3 is TGTGCCAGCAGCGTTCGGAGCTCTGGAAACACCATATATTTT. This sequence encodes CASSVRSSGNTIYF. The genes are TRBV9 and TRBJ1-3; D unclear. The V and J ends lost 2 bases and 0 bases respectively, with 6 bases between them. The germline V gene has CDR1 SGDLS and CDR2 YYNGEE. CDR3 length: 14 residues.

This clonotype has a count of ten or more. This chain uses TRBV7-9 with TRBJ2-5; a possible D gene is TRBD2 (5 bases). The CDR3 has 15 residues. Trimming shortened V by 4 bases and J by 4 bases, and 16 bases separated the two germline ends. In germline, CDR1 is SEHNR, CDR2 FQNEAQ (reference sequence). The CDR3: CASSSPEGFGETQYF. The CDR3 bases are TGTGCCAGCAGCTCCCCTGAGGGCTTCGGAGAGACCCAGTACTTC.

This clonotype was detected ten times or more. The V call is TRBV5-6, the J call TRBJ1-1, with D perhaps TRBD1 (6 bases). In germline, CDR1 is SGHDT, CDR2 YYEEEE. Deletions cut 4 bases from V and 1 base from J, with 11 bases between. The CDR3 has 14 amino acids. The CDR3 coding sequence is TGTGCCAGCAGCCTCGGACAGCCGAACACTGAAGCTTTCTTT. Its translation is CASSLGQPNTEAFF.